This T cell receptor beta chain was sequenced during a study of response to subunit inactivated influenza vaccine. Via MiXCR, TCRdb re-called the RT-PCR reads, giving one row per CDR3 protein. The sample comprises fewer than 350,000 distinct CDR3 sequences, 21% of which are singletons, and around 9.6% rests with the top ten. This CDR3 is built from 15 residues. Germline values: CDR1 SGHRS, CDR2 YFSETQ. Trimming pared 4 bases from V and 10 bases from J, leaving 18 bases between. This clonotype was seen only a few times. What it binds is unknown. Findings and limits, study-wide: The authors suggested that every seasonal influenza vaccination recruits few new T cells.

Material: PBMCs from blood, obtained 21 months after vaccination. The origin of this receptor is a man in his fifties or sixties who received an inactivated influenza vaccine. The chain links TRBV5-1 to TRBJ1-6; a weak D match, TRBD1 (5 bases). CDR3 loop: CASSTRQFTGSPLHF. The CDR3 DNA reads TGCGCCAGCAGCACCCGACAGTTTACTGGCTCACCCCTCCACTTT.